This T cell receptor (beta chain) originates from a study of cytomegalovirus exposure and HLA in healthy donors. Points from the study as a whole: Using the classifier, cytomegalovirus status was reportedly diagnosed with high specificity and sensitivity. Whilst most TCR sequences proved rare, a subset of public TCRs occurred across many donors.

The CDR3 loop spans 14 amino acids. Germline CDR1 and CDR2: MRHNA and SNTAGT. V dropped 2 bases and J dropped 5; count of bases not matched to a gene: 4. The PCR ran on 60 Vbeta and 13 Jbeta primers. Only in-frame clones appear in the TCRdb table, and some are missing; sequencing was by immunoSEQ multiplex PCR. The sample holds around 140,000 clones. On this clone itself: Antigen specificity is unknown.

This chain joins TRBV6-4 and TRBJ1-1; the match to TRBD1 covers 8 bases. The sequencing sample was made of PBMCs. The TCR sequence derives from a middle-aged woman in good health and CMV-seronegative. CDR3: CASSDTGGSTEAFF. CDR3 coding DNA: TGTGCCAGCAGTGACACAGGGGGAAGTACTGAAGCTTTCTTT.